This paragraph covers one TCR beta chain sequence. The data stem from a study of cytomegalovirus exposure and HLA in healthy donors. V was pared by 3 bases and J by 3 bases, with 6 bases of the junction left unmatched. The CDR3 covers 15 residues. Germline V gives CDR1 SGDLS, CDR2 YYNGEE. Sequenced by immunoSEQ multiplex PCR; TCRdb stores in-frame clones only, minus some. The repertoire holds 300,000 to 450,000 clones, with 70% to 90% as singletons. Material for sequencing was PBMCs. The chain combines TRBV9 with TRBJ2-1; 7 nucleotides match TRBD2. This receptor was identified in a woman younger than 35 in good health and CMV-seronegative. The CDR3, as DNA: TGTGCCAGCAGCGGCGGGTCTAGCGGCTACAATGAGCAGTTCTTC. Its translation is CASSGGSSGYNEQFF.